This TCR beta chain was sequenced during a study of shared clonotypes between healthy human individuals. Study at large: CD4 naive cells filled three plates per donor, CD4 memory three, CD8 naive two and CD8 memory one.

J gave up 0 bases and V 3 bases, and 3 bases lay outside the gene matches. The CDR3 is made up of 15 amino acids. Germline lookup yields CDR1 MDHEN and CDR2 SYDVKM. Only Caucasian adults living in Nashville, Tennessee made up the donor group. Every subset's genomic DNA went evenly onto several immunoSEQ plates. Only in-frame clones appear in the TCRdb table, and some are missing; sequencing was by immunoSEQ multiplex PCR. The sample lists around 1.1 million clones, about 80% occurring once. Study-wide results and limits: The researchers took only blood, and tissue repertoires probably look different.

On this clone itself: Its specificity is unknown. A much larger clone lies one base from this, so it may be a read error.

The TCR sequence derives from a man younger than 30 in good health. Some clones in this sample may be carry-over from other donors' samples. The sequencing input was memory CD4+ T cells from PBMCs. Stated subset: CD45RA-negative fraction. The rearrangement links TRBV28 to TRBJ2-7, with 9 bases identical to TRBD1. The CDR3 sequence: CASSFPGQGSYEQYF. CDR3 coding DNA: TGTGCCAGCAGTTTCCCGGGACAGGGCTCCTACGAGCAGTACTTC.